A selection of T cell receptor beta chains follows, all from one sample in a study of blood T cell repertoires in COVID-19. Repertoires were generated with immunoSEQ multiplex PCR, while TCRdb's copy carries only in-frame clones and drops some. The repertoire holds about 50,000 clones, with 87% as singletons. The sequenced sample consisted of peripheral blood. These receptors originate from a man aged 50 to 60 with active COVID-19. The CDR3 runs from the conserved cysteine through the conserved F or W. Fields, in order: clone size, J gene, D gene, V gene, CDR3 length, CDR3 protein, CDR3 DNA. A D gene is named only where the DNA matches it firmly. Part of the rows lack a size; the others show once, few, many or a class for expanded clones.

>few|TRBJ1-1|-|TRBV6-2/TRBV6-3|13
CASSYAETTEAFF
TGTGCCAGCAGTTATGCAGAGACTACTGAAGCTTTCTTT
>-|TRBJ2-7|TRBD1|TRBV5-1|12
CASSWTGGEQYF
TGCGCCAGCAGCTGGACAGGGGGCGAGCAGTACTTC
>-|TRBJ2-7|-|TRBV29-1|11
CSAVESYEQYF
TGCAGCGCGGTGGAGAGCTACGAGCAGTACTTC
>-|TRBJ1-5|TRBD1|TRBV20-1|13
CSASRQGNQPQHF
TGCAGTGCTAGTCGACAGGGAAATCAGCCCCAGCATTTT
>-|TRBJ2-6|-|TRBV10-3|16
CAIGGLPSSGANVLTF
TGTGCCATCGGGGGACTGCCGAGCTCTGGGGCCAACGTCCTGACTTTC
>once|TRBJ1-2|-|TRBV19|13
CASSWGGLRGYTF
TGTGCCAGTAGTTGGGGGGGACTGAGAGGCTACACCTTC
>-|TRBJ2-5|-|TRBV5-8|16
CASSPGLAYDQETQYF
TGTGCCAGCAGCCCGGGCCTAGCGTACGATCAAGAGACCCAGTACTTC
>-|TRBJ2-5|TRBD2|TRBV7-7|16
CASSPRTSGTQETQYF
TGTGCTAGCAGCCCCCGGACTAGCGGGACGCAAGAGACCCAGTACTTC
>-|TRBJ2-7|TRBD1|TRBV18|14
CASSTGGSSYEQYF
TGTGCCAGCTCAACAGGGGGCAGTTCCTACGAGCAGTACTTC
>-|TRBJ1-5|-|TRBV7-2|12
CASSSPYQPQHF
TGTGCCAGCTCCTCCCCGTATCAGCCCCAGCATTTT
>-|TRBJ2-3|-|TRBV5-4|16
CASSIGVGAGSDTQYF
TGTGCCAGCAGCATTGGGGTGGGGGCTGGGTCAGATACGCAGTATTTT
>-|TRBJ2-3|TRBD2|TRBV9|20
CASSMGTSGSFPRVTDTQYF
TGTGCCAGCAGCATGGGGACTAGCGGGAGTTTCCCTAGGGTCACAGATACGCAGTATTTT
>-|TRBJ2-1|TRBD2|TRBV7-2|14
CASRAAGAYNEQFF
TGTGCCAGCAGGGCGGCGGGAGCCTACAATGAGCAGTTCTTC
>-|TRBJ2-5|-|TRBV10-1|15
CASSESTSALGTQYF
TGCGCCAGCAGTGAGTCGACGTCGGCCCTAGGGACCCAGTACTTC
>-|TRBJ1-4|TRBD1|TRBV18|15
CASSPPGQPNEKLFF
TGTGCCAGCTCTCCCCCGGGACAGCCTAATGAAAAACTGTTTTTT
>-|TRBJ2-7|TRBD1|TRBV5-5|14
CASTIAGQGYEQYF
TGTGCCAGCACTATAGCCGGACAGGGTTACGAGCAGTACTTC
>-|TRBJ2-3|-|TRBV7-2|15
CASSLGGGATDTQYF
TGTGCCAGCAGCTTAGGGGGAGGCGCGACAGATACGCAGTATTTT
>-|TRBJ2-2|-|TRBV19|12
CASTLPPGELFF
TGTGCCAGTACCCTTCCCCCCGGGGAGCTGTTTTTT
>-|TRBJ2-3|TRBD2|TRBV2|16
CASQTWLAGLTDTQYF
TGTGCCAGCCAAACGTGGCTAGCGGGCCTCACAGATACGCAGTATTTT
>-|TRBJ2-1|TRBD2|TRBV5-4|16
CASSSLLAGGLNEQFF
TGTGCCAGCAGCTCCCTACTAGCGGGGGGACTCAATGAGCAGTTCTTC
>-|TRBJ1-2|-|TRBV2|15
CASSEARGGLYGYTF
TGTGCCAGCAGTGAAGCGCGCGGAGGTTTATATGGCTACACCTTC
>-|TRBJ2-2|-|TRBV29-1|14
CSVRFRFDTGELFF
TGCAGTGTCCGTTTTCGGTTTGATACCGGGGAGCTGTTTTTT
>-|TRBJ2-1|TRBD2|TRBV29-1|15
CSVEQGGRARDEQFF
TGCAGCGTTGAACAGGGCGGGAGGGCCCGGGATGAGCAGTTCTTC
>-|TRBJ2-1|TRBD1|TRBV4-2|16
CASSQEGTALYNEQFF
TGTGCCAGCAGCCAAGAAGGGACAGCGCTATACAATGAGCAGTTCTTC
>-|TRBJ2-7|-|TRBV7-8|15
CASSLVRAGYYEQYF
TGTGCCAGCAGCTTAGTCAGGGCAGGGTACTACGAGCAGTACTTC
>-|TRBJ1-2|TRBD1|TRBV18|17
CASSPSGTGTLTDGYTF
TGTGCCAGCTCACCCTCCGGGACAGGGACTCTTACTGATGGCTACACCTTC
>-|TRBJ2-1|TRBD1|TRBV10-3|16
CAIRKQGARDSDEQFF
TGTGCCATCAGGAAACAGGGGGCCAGGGATAGCGATGAGCAGTTCTTC
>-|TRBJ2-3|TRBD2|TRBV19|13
CASSRLAGDTQYF
TGTGCCAGTAGTCGACTAGCTGGAGATACGCAGTATTTT
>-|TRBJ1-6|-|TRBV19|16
CASKGQGNAYNSPLHF
TGTGCCAGTAAAGGCCAGGGGAACGCCTATAATTCACCCCTCCACTTT
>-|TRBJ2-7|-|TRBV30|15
CAWRRIVGSSYEQYF
TGTGCCTGGAGAAGGATCGTGGGGAGCTCCTACGAGCAGTACTTC
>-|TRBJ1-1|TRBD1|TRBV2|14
CASIRDSKNTEAFF
TGTGCCAGCATACGGGACAGTAAGAACACTGAAGCTTTCTTT
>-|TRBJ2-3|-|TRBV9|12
CASSGDTDTQYF
TGTGCCAGCAGTGGAGACACAGATACGCAGTATTTT
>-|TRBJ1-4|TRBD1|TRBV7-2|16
CASSSYPGQGAAKLFF
TGTGCCAGCAGCTCTTATCCGGGACAGGGGGCCGCAAAACTGTTTTTT
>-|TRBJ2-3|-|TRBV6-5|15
CASSYSTASTDTQYF
TGTGCCAGCAGTTACTCGACAGCCAGCACAGATACGCAGTATTTT
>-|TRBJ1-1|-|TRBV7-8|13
CASSLAGQLEAFF
TGTGCCAGCAGCTTAGCCGGACAGCTCGAAGCTTTCTTT
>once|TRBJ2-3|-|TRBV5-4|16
CASSGGSRSSTDTQYF
TGTGCCAGCAGCGGGGGGTCTAGAAGTAGCACAGATACGCAGTATTTT
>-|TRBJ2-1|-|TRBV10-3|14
CAISESTSYNEQFF
TGTGCCATCAGTGAAAGTACATCCTACAATGAGCAGTTCTTC
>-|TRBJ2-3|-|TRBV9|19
CASSVGLGRVIRGTDTQYF
TGTGCCAGCAGCGTAGGTCTAGGCAGAGTAATTCGTGGCACAGATACGCAGTATTTT
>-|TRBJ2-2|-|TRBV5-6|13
CASSLSVLGELFF
TGTGCCAGCAGCTTATCTGTCCTCGGGGAGCTGTTTTTT
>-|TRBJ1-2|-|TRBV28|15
CASSLVGQFNYGYTF
TGTGCCAGCAGTTTGGTGGGACAATTTAACTATGGCTACACCTTC